The T cell receptor (beta chain) under discussion was sequenced for a study of blood T cell repertoires in COVID-19. Overall study context: The origin of the acute and convalescent COVID-19 samples was the United States, Italy and Spain.

Clones were sequenced by immunoSEQ multiplex PCR, and TCRdb holds only the in-frame ones, with some missing. Of about 200,000 clones detected, approximately 87% appear once; the ten largest clones hold around a sixth. The CDR3 has 13 residues. CDR1 and CDR2 (germline): SGHTA, FQGNSA. The ends were cut back, 5 bases at V and 5 bases at J, with 13 bases in the middle. V usage is TRBV7-2 and J usage is TRBJ2-7; no clear D gene. This clonotype originated in a person aged 65 to 85 with COVID-19, enrolled during active disease. The sequenced sample was peripheral blood. The CDR3, as DNA: TGTGCCAGCAGCCTTAGCCGGCAAAACGAGCAGTACTTC. It encodes CASSLSRQNEQYF.